This T cell receptor beta chain was identified in a study of CD8+ T cells in alopecia areata. Across the study: Treatment of the treated patients consisted of oral tofacitinib, 5 to 10 mg twice daily. Study-level points and caveats: Normal scalp had lower clonality than lesional scalp, with alopecia totalis/universalis lesions showing this most strongly. Among the 100 top clones, expanded CD8+ clones, like scalp clonality, were significantly decreased by tofacitinib.

This clone was observed a few times. Antigen unknown. Noted treatment: oral pan-JAK inhibitor, 5-10 mg twice daily. V was pared by 6 bases and J by 0 bases, with 5 bases of the junction left unmatched. In germline, CDR1 is MNHEY, CDR2 SVGAGI. This CDR3 spans 15 amino acids. RNA was isolated and reverse transcribed to cDNA, the sequencing template. Sequenced by immunoSEQ multiplex PCR; TCRdb stores in-frame clones only, minus some. The sample holds around 100,000 clones, around 70% seen once. Sequenced here: CD8+ T cells sorted from blood, sampled between weeks 43 and 45, from a patient treated with tofacitinib. This TCR was sampled from a human donor with alopecia areata. The gene calls are TRBV6-5 and TRBJ2-1, with 7 bases identical to TRBD2. The CDR3 here is CASRNTGGSYNEQFF. In nucleotides, the CDR3 is TGTGCCAGCAGGAATACGGGGGGCTCCTACAATGAGCAGTTCTTC.